This T cell receptor (beta chain) was sequenced for a study of T cell responses to AZD1222 COVID-19 vaccine. Here immunoSEQ multiplex PCR was the method, and the copy in TCRdb shows in-frame clones only, minus some. The repertoire consists of about 100,000 clones, with more than 70% occurring once and the leading ten covering more than 3.5%. Comments on this clone: Antigen unknown. The germline gene is not matched at one end of the junction; a read error may be the cause.

This CDR3 spans 13 amino acids. CDR1 is MDHEN, CDR2 SYDVKM, per germline. Study-level results: Donors, mostly white British, included more females; clonal diversity was possibly underestimated. Repertoire collection took place solely once the T cell response had peaked. Reports say nearly half of spike-specific TCRs go after unmutated variant regions.

This TCR was recovered from an adult in good health. The material sequenced was peripheral blood, taken on day 0 of MenACWY control vaccination. This rearrangement joins TRBV28 to TRBJ1-2; D gene unclear. The CDR3 spells CSVAGYPNYGYTF. DNA for the CDR3: TGCAGCGTAGCAGGCTACCCTAACTATGGCTACACCTTC.